This T cell receptor (beta chain) was identified in a study of T cells in Graves' hyperthyroidism and ophthalmopathy. Study-level results: The model foresaw ophthalmopathy a median roughly 6.3 months prior to onset.

The V gene's germline CDR1 is SNHLY and CDR2 FYNNEI. With 4 bases clipped from V and 5 bases from J, the junction kept 3 bases outside the gene matches. This CDR3 spans 14 amino acids. Researchers took RNA transcripts and amplified the TCR beta CDR3 regions from them. Initially, a first-round RT-PCR of the TCR CDR3 employed the HTBI primer set. Each CDR3 protein gets one entry after TCRdb re-called the multiplex PCR reads with MiXCR. The table records hundreds of thousands of distinct CDR3 sequences, approximately 40% of them present only once. A remark on this clonotype: Its antigen is still unknown.

PBMCs were sourced from over 8.5 ml fresh peripheral blood. This sequence joins TRBV2 and TRBJ2-5; TRBD2 aligns across 11 bases. Sequenced material: blood. The TCR originated in a man in his late teens or twenties with Graves' hyperthyroidism. Here the CDR3 reads CASSASGGWETQYF. The CDR3 nucleotides are TGTGCCAGCAGTGCTAGCGGGGGGTGGGAGACCCAGTACTTC.